The table lists the clone carrying this T cell receptor (beta chain) with a few counts. The antigen is unknown. Germline CDR1 reads SGHTA; CDR2 reads FQGNSA. The length of the CDR3 is 15 residues. V was clipped by 1 base and J by 5 bases, with 14 bases between them. This sample was taken from a study of T-cell reconstitution after alpha-beta-depleted transplantation in children. Findings of the study overall: The authors attributed T-cell counts and diversity one year after transplant mostly to newly produced T cells. Expanded graft clones numbering several hundred reportedly gave rise to alpha-beta T cells about two months after transplant.

A TCRbeta library incorporating unique molecular identifiers was prepared. TCRdb itself ran the PCR reads through MiXCR, one entry per CDR3 protein. The data hold 600,000 to 700,000 distinct CDR3 sequences, with roughly 14% observed a single time. This receptor was obtained from a girl between 2 and 10 years old with congenital amegakaryocytic thrombocytopenia, due to receive a stem cell transplant. The input for sequencing was PBMCs, taken before TCRalphabeta/CD19-depleted stem cell transplant. The V gene is TRBV7-2, the J gene TRBJ2-5; D not resolved. The CDR3 region has the DNA TGTGCCAGCAGCTTAGGGGTCAACCGGGTGGAGACCCAGTACTTC. As protein: CASSLGVNRVETQYF.